The clone carrying this TCR beta chain has ten or more counts. The germline V gene encodes CDR1 SGHRS and CDR2 YFSETQ. The CDR3 contains 13 residues. V lost 4 bases to trimming and J lost 2 bases, with 6 bases between them. Each CDR3 protein is one row after TCRdb ran MiXCR on the 5' RACE reads. The data contain 230,000 or so distinct CDR3 sequences, around 8.8% of them singletons. The data are from a study of identical twins. These data are also associated with another study on yellow fever vaccine responses in identical twins.

The chain joins TRBV5-1 to TRBJ2-2; D call uncertain. The sample taken for sequencing was CD8+ T cells sorted from blood. The sequence came from a woman aged 18-35 years in good health. CDR3 nucleotide sequence: TGCGCCAGCAGCGACGGAAACACCGGGGAGCTGTTTTTT. It codes for CASSDGNTGELFF.